One sample yielded the 5 T cell receptor beta chains listed below, sequenced in a study of OX40 agonist ivuxolimab in advanced cancers. Some clones are missing from TCRdb's copy, which holds only in-frame ones; the method was immunoSEQ multiplex PCR. The repertoire holds about 61,000 clones, with roughly four fifths as singletons. Sequencing used CD4+ or CD8+ T cells sorted from blood, obtained in a trial of the OX40 agonist ivuxolimab. Source of these receptors: an adult with an advanced solid tumor such as melanoma, head and neck, liver or kidney cancer.

The rearrangement joins TRBV7-9 to TRBJ1-2; no clear D. CDR1 and CDR2 from the germline V gene are SEHNR and FQNEAQ (reference sequence). V lost 1 base and J 4 bases, leaving 13 bases between the germline ends. The CDR3 runs 15 residues. The CDR3 nucleotides read TGTGCCAGCAGCTTAGATTTTGGCAGCGCCTATGGCTACACCTTC. Its protein is CASSLDFGSAYGYTF.

The rearrangement uses TRBV2 and TRBJ1-1, with a weak D call TRBD1 (5 bases). Germline V gene sequence: CDR1 SNHLY, CDR2 FYNNEI. This CDR3 is 14 amino acids long. V was cut by 6 bases and J by 4 bases, with 15 bases left in between. The CDR3 DNA sequence: TGTGCCAGCAGCCAACTGGAGACAGCCACTGAAGCTTTCTTT. Its translation is CASSQLETATEAFF.

The chain employs TRBV5-5 and TRBJ1-3; D is ambiguous. V was cut by 0 bases and J by 1 base, with 11 bases left in between. The CDR3 is 16 amino acids. Germline-derived CDR1 and CDR2 are SGHKS and YYEKEE (reference sequence). CDR3 DNA: TGTGCCAGCAGCTTGGTGTCCGTAACTTCTGGAAACACCATATATTTT. Translation: CASSLVSVTSGNTIYF.

The chain joins TRBV2 to TRBJ1-5; 10 bases map to TRBD1. The CDR3 covers 15 residues. The trim removed 6 bases at V and 3 bases at J, leaving 5 bases unmatched. Germline CDR1 SNHLY, CDR2 FYNNEI. CDR3 DNA: TGTGCCAGCAGCGTGGACAGGGGGAACAATCAGCCCCAGCATTTT. It translates to CASSVDRGNNQPQHF.

V and J are TRBV28 and TRBJ2-1; tentatively, D is TRBD2 (7 bases). This CDR3 has 14 residues. V was pared by 7 bases and J by 0 bases, with 10 bases between. In germline, CDR1 is MDHEN, CDR2 SYDVKM. CDR3 loop: CASIRGGSYNEQFF. The CDR3 DNA is TGTGCCAGCATTAGGGGGGGCTCCTACAATGAGCAGTTCTTC.